This T cell receptor beta chain is drawn from a study of blood T cell repertoires in COVID-19. Background on the study: Samples taken during acute and convalescent COVID-19 were collected in the United States, Italy and Spain. From T cells, B-cell-depleted T cells, or PBMCs came the material, which was cDNA or gDNA.

The germline V gene encodes CDR1 MNHEY and CDR2 SVGEGT. Trimming removed 6 bases from V and 2 bases from J, with 17 bases in between. This CDR3 has 15 amino acids. Some clones are missing from TCRdb's copy, which holds only in-frame ones; the method was immunoSEQ multiplex PCR. The table records 200,000 to 300,000 clones, about 89% of them present only once. This sequence was found in a man in his forties who had recovered from COVID-19. The specimen was peripheral blood. The chain links TRBV6-2 or TRBV6-3 to TRBJ2-7; TRBD1 might be the D (6 bases). The CDR3 region has the DNA TGTGCCAGCAGCCGCCCGGACAGAGTACCCTACGAGCAGTACTTC. The encoded protein is CASSRPDRVPYEQYF.